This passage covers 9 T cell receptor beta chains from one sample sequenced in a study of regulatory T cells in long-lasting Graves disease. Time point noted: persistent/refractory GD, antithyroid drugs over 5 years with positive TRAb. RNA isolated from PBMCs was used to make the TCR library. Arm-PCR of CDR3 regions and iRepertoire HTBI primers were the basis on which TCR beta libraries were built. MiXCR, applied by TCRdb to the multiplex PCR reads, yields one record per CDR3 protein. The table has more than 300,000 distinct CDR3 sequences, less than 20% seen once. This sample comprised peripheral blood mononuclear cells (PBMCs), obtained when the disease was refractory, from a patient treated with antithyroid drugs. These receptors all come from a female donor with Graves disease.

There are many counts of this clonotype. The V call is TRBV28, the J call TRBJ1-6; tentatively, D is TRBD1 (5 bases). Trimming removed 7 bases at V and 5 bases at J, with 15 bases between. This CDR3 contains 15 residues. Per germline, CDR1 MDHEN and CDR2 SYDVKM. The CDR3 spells CASTPGGWHNSPLHF. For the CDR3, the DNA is TGTGCCAGCACCCCGGGGGGGTGGCATAATTCACCCCTCCACTTT.

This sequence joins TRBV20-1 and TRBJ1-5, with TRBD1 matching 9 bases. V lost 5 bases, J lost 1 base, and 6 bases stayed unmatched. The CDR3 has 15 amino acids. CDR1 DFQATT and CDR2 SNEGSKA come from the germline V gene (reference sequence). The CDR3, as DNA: TGCAGTGCTCAGACAGGGGGAAGGAGCAATCAGCCCCAGCATTTT. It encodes CSAQTGGRSNQPQHF.

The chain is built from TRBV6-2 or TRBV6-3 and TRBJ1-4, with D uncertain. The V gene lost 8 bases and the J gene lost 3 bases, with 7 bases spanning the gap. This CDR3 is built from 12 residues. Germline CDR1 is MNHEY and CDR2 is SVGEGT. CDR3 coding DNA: TGTGCCAGCTCGTGGTCTAATGAAAAACTGTTTTTT. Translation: CASSWSNEKLFF.

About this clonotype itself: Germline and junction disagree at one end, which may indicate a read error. The DNA of the CDR3 is TGTGCCTGGAGTGTACCAGGGGACGGAATCACCATATATTTT. It encodes CAWSVPGDGITIYF. The V and J genes are TRBV30 and TRBJ1-3, with D perhaps matching TRBD1 (6 bases). Looked up from germline, CDR1 is GTSNPN and CDR2 is SVGIG (reference sequence). The CDR3 is 14 amino acids. The variable domain in full, with the rest retrieved from reference TRBV30 and TRBJ1-3, is SQTIHQWPATLVQPVGSPLSLECTVEGTSNPNLYWYRQAAGRGLQLLFYSVGIGQISSEVPQNLSASRPQDRQFILSSKKLLLSDSGFYLCAWSVPGDGITIYFGEGSWLTVV.

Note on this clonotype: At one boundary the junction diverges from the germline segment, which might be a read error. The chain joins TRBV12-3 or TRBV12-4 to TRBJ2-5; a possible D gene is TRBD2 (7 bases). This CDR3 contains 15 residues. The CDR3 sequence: CAGSYGGAYQETQYF. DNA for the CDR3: TGTGCCGGCAGTTATGGGGGGGCGTACCAAGAGACCCAGTACTTC.

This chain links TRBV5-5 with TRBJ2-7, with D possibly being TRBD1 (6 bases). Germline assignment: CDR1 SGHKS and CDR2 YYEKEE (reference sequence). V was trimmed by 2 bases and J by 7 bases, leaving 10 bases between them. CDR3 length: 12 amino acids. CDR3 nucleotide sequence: TGTGCCAGCAGCTTTGAGGGGGAGGAGCAGTACTTC. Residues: CASSFEGEEQYF. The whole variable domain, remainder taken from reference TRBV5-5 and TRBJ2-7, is DAGVTQSPTHLIKTRGQQVTLRCSPISGHKSVSWYQQVLGQGPQFIFQYYEKEERGRGNFPDRFSARQFPNYSSELNVNALLLGDSALYLCASSFEGEEQYFGPGTRLTVT.

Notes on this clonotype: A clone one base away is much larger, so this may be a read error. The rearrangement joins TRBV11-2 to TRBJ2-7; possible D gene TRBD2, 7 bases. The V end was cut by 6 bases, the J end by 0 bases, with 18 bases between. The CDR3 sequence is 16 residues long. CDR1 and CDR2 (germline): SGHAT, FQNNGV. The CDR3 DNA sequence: TGTGCCAGCAGACCCGGGGGGCCCCCGGGCTCCTACGAGCAGTACTTC. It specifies CASRPGGPPGSYEQYF.

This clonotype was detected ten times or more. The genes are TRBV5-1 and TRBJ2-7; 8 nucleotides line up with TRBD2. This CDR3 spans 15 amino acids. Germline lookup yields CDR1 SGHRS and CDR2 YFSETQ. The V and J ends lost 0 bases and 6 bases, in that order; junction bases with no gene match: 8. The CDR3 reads CASSLAGLDGGEQYF. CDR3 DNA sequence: TGCGCCAGCAGCTTGGCGGGACTAGATGGGGGCGAGCAGTACTTC.

The chain's CDR3 is CANRTAHFTSYEQYF. As DNA, the CDR3 is TGTGCTAACCGGACAGCTCATTTTACCTCCTACGAGCAGTACTTC. The chain recombines TRBV12-5 with TRBJ2-7, with a possible D match to TRBD1 (6 bases). The CDR3 covers 15 residues. Germline loops: CDR1 LGHNT, CDR2 FRNRAP. Trimming pared 10 bases from V and 0 bases from J, leaving 19 bases between.